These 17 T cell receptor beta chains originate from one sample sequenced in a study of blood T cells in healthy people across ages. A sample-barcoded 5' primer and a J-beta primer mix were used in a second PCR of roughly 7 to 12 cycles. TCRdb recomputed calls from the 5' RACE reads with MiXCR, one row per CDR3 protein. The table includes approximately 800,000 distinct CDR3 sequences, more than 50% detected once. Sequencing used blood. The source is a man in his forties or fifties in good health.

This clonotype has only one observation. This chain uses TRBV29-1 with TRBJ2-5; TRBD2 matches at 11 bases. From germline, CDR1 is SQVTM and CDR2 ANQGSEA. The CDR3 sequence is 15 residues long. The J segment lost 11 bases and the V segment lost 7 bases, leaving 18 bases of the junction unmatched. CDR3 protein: CSATLLAGGQKEQYF. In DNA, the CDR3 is TGCAGCGCGACTCTCCTAGCGGGAGGACAAAAGGAGCAGTACTTC.

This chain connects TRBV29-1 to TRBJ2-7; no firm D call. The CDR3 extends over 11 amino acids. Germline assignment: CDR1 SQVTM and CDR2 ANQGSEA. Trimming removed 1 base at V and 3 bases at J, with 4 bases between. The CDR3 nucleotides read TGCAGCGTTGAAGTGCACTACGAGCAGTACTTC. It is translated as CSVEVHYEQYF.

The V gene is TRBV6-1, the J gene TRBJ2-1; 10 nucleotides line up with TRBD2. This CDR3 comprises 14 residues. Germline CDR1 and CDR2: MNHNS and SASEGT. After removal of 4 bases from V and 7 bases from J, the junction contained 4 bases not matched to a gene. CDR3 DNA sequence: TGTGCCAGCAGTGCAACTAGCGGGGTGAATGAGCAGTTCTTC. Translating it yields CASSATSGVNEQFF.

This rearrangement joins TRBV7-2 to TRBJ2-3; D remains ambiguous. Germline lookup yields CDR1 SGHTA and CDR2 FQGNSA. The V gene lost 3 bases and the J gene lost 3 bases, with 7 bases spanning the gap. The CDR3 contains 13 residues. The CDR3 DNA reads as TGTGCCAGCAGCTTCATCCAGACAGATACGCAGTATTTT. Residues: CASSFIQTDTQYF.

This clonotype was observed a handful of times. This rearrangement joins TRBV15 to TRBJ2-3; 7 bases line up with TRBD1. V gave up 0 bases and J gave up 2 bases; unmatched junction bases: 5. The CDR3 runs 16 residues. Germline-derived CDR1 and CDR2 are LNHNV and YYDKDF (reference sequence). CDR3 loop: CATSRDETGTTDTQYF. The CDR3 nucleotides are TGTGCCACCAGCAGAGATGAGACAGGGACCACAGATACGCAGTATTTT. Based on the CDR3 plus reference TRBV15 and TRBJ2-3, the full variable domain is DAMVIQNPRYQVTQFGKPVTLSCSQTLNHNVMYWYQQKSSQAPKLLFHYYDKDFNNEADTPDNFQSRRPNTSFCFLDIRSPGLGDTAMYLCATSRDETGTTDTQYFGPGTRLTVL.

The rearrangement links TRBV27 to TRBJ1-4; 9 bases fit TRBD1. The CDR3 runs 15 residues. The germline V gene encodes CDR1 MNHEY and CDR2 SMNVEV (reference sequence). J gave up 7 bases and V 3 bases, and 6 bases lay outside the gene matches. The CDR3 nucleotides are TGTGCCAGCAGTTTCTCCGGGACAGGGCGTGAAAAACTGTTTTTT. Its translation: CASSFSGTGREKLFF.

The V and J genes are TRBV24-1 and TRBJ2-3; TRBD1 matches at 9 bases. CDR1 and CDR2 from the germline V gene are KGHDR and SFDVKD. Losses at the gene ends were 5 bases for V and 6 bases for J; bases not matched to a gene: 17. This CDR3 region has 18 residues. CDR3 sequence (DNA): TGTGCCACCAGTGCCCCTCTAGGACAGGGGAAACGAGGGGATACGCAGTATTTT. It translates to CATSAPLGQGKRGDTQYF.

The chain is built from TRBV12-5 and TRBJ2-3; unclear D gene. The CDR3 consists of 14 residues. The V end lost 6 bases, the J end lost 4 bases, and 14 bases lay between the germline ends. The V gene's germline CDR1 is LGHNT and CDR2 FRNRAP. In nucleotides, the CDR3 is TGTGCTAGTGGCCGGACCGCGGCCGCAGATACGCAGTATTTT. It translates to CASGRTAAADTQYF.

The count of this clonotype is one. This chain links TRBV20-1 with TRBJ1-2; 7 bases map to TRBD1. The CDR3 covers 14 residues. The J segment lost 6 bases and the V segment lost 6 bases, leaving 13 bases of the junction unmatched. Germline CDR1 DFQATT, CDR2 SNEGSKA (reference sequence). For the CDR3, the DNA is TGCAGTGCCATCCCAGGGACAGTTATGGATGGCTACACCTTC. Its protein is CSAIPGTVMDGYTF.

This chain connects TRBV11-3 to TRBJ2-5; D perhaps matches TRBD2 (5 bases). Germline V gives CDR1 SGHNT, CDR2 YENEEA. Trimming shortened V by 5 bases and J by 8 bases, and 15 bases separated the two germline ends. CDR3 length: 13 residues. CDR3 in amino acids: CASSATTTGTQYF. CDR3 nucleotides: TGTGCCAGCAGCGCAACAACCACGGGAACCCAGTACTTC.

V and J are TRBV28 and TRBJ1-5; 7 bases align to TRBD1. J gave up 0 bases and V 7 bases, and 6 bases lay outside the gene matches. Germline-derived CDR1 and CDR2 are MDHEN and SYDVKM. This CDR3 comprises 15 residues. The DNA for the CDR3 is TGTGCCAGCAAGAACAGGGGCGATAGCAATCAGCCCCAGCATTTT. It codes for CASKNRGDSNQPQHF.

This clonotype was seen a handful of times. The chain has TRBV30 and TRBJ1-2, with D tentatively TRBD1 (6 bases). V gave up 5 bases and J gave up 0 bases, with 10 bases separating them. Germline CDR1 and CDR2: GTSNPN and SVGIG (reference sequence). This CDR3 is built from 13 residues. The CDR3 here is CAWARTANYGYTF. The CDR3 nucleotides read TGTGCCTGGGCTCGGACAGCTAACTATGGCTACACCTTC.

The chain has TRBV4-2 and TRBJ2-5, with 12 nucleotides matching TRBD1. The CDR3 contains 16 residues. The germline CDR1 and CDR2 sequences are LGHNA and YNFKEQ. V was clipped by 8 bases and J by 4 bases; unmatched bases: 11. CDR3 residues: CASSRDPGQGAETQYF. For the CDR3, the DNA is TGTGCCAGCTCGCGTGACCCGGGACAGGGGGCAGAGACCCAGTACTTC.

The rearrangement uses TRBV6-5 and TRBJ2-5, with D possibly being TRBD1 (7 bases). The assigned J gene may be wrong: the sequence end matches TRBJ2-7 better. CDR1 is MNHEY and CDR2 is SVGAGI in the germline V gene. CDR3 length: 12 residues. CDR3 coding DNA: TGTGCCAGCAGTCATCAGGGGGGCGAGCAGTACTTC. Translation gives CASSHQGGEQYF.

In DNA, the CDR3 is TGTGCCAGCAGCCGGGACAGGACCTACAATGAGCAGTTCTTC. Protein sequence: CASSRDRTYNEQFF. The chain links TRBV13 to TRBJ2-1; 8 bases are a match to TRBD1. The germline CDR1 and CDR2 sequences are PRHDT and FYEKMQ (reference sequence). This CDR3 has 14 residues. The J segment lost 2 bases and the V segment lost 5 bases, leaving 2 bases of the junction unmatched.

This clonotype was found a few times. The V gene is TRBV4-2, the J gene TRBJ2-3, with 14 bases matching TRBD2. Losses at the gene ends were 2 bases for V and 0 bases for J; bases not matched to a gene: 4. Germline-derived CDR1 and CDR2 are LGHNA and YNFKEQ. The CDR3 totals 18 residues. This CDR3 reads CASSQPGLAGESTDTQYF. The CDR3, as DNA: TGTGCCAGCAGCCAACCGGGACTAGCGGGAGAGAGCACAGATACGCAGTATTTT.

CDR3 region: CASSPRTGSSYNEQFF. The CDR3 DNA sequence: TGTGCCAGCAGCCCAAGAACAGGGAGCTCCTACAATGAGCAGTTCTTC. The V and J genes are TRBV7-2 and TRBJ2-1; maybe TRBD1 (6 bases). CDR1 and CDR2 from the germline V gene are SGHTA and FQGNSA. V lost 5 bases and J 0 bases, leaving 14 bases between the germline ends. This CDR3 has 16 residues.